Given below is one T cell receptor (beta chain) in context. This clone was found once. It has no known antigen specificity. No base quality information exists; no much larger clone differs at one position. This entry is derived from a study of blood T cell repertoires in COVID-19 (dated by TCRdb to 2018 to 2021). Study-wide context: Samples from collaborators originated in the United States, Italy and Spain and spanned both the acute and convalescent phases of COVID-19. The material from the prospective study consisted of cDNA or gDNA derived from T cells, B-cell-depleted T cells, or PBMCs. Samples were obtained from the ongoing ImmuneRACE study (first 160 participants) and from some 1,200 subjects provided by 6 global collaborators. Where available, HLA class I and class II types were obtained from metadata supplied by the sample provider rather than from assay-based typing. The dataset comprised deeply sampled blood TCRbeta repertoires from subjects exposed to, actively infected with, or recovered from COVID-19. The sample metadata nearly always contained a de-identified subject ID, COVID-19 status, age in years and sex. The repertoires were made available in a free public database intended to serve as a resource for research on the immune response to SARS-CoV-2.

What the study reported, not specific to this receptor: Clinical and demographic metadata were provided uncurated, with the amount varying by source and participant.

Participants in the prospective study were enrolled through a virtual design, were aged 18 to 89 years, and lived in approximately 25 United States geographic areas. Cohort assignment in the prospective study relied on participant-reported clinical history from a screening survey and a study questionnaire. ImmuneRACE Cohort 3 recovered participants were defined by two consecutive negative NP/OP PCR tests, healthcare professional clearance, or symptom resolution. In the prospective study, mobile phlebotomists collected whole blood, serum and a nasopharyngeal or oropharyngeal swab from each participant. Additional blood draws and questionnaires over an approximately 2-month period could optionally be provided by prospective study participants. Blood samples from the prospective study were shipped frozen or at room temperature prior to DNA extraction. Taken from the germline V gene (reference sequence), the CDR1 and CDR2 loops are SGHNT and YYREEE. The germline V end is reduced by 2 bases and the J end by 0 bases; junction bases left unmatched: 5. The CDR3 covers 15 residues, taking in both the cysteine and the phenylalanine. Left in the record is the CDR3 DNA by itself, 45 bases read in frame from the first base.

The immunoSEQ Assay, a bias-controlled multiplex PCR, was used to amplify TCRbeta CDR3 regions from genomic DNA. As for the authors' bioinformatics: Nucleated cell counts per sample were estimated from amplification of reference gene primers within the assay. Sequence reads were collapsed and filtered to measure the absolute abundance of every unique TCRbeta CDR3 rearrangement. For each sample, productive Simpson clonality was calculated as the square root of Simpson's diversity index across productive rearrangements. TCRdb obtained this table from immuneACCESS and retained in-frame rearrangements with V and J assigned. These tables miss some clones; where compared with another copy, unresolved V genes account for less than half of the shortfall, and the remainder is unexplained. V and J calls and clone size come straight from that table; D and trimming were deduced from the DNA. This sample holds roughly 400,000 clones; about nine tenths were observed only once. The ten largest clones capture 0.6% of the sample.

This receptor was taken from a man aged 18 to 29 who had recovered from COVID-19. The specimen sequenced was PBMCs or T cells enriched from blood (not recorded which). This chain joins TRBV5-4 to TRBJ2-7; TRBD1 fits 7 bases in the junction. Read as DNA, the sequence is TGTGCCAGCAGCTTTGGGGGACAGAGCTCCTACGAGCAGTACTTC. This is translated as CASSFGGQSSYEQYF.